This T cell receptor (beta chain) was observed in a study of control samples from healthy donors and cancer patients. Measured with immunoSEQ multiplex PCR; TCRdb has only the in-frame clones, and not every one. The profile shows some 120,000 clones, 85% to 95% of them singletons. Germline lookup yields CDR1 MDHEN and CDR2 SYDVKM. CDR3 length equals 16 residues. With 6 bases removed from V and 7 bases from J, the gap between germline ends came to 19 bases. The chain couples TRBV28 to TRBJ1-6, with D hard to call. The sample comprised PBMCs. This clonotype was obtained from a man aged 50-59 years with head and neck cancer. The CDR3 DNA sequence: TGTGCCAGCAGACCGTCGGACCGAAAGGGAAATTCACCCCTCCACTTT. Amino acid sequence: CASRPSDRKGNSPLHF. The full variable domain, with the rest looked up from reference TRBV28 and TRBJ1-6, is DVKVTQSSRYLVKRTGEKVFLECVQDMDHENMFWYRQDPGLGLRLIYFSYDVKMKEKGDIPEGYSVSREKKERFSLILESASTNQTSMYLCASRPSDRKGNSPLHFGNGTRLTVT.